This TCR beta chain appears in the sequencing data of a study of blood T cell repertoires in COVID-19. Turning to the study itself: T cells, B-cell-depleted T cells, or PBMCs provided the cDNA or gDNA that served as material.

Germline CDR1 LGHDT, CDR2 YNNKEL (reference sequence). The V end lost 1 base, the J end lost 10 bases, and 8 bases lay between the germline ends. This CDR3 spans 13 amino acids. Original methodology: Amplification of reference gene primers provided the estimated nucleated cell counts. Assay: immunoSEQ multiplex PCR; the TCRdb copy retains only in-frame clones and omits some. The V and J calls and clone size come from that table; D and trimming were worked out from the DNA. Among approximately 70,000 clones listed, about four fifths were seen once. The receptor was isolated from a woman between 55 and 75 years old with acute or convalescent COVID-19. This chain links TRBV3-1 (or the pseudogene TRBV3-2) with TRBJ1-6, with D possibly TRBD1 on 5 matching bases. The specimen sequenced was peripheral blood. CDR3 region: CASSQVGGSPLHF. CDR3 sequence (DNA): TGTGCCAGCAGCCAAGTCGGGGGGTCACCCCTCCACTTT.